The text below deals with one T cell receptor beta chain. This record belongs to a study of T cells expressing NK-cell markers. On the study more broadly: Sorted CD3+CD56+NKG2C+, CD3+CD56+NKG2C- and CD3+CD56-NKG2C+ T cells provided the TCR beta repertoires. In the group of eight sequenced donors, seven were HCMV-seropositive and one was seronegative.

TCRdb re-called the 5' RACE reads; every CDR3 protein appears as one record, without DNA. Reported are around 140,000 distinct CDR3 sequences; the ten largest clones contain around 10%. CDR3 length: 14 amino acids. From germline, CDR1 is GTSNPN and CDR2 SVGIG (reference sequence). The rearrangement links TRBV30 to TRBJ2-1; there is no DNA to check the TCRdb D call of TRBD2. The sample comprised blood T cells: a sorted CD56 or NKG2C T cell subset, CD4+ or CD8+ T cells, or bulk PBMC T cells (not recorded which). This sequence originates from a man aged 18 to 29 in good health. The CDR3 sequence is CAWSEAGVWNEQFF.